This T cell receptor beta chain was sequenced during a study of cytomegalovirus exposure and HLA in healthy donors. Study-level findings and limits: For cytomegalovirus status, the classifier reportedly gave diagnoses with high specificity and sensitivity.

As regards this clone: The antigen remains undetermined.

There were likely unrecorded immune exposures, though donors were nominally healthy when sampled. The PCR made use of 60 Vbeta and 13 Jbeta primers. Assay used: immunoSEQ multiplex PCR; TCRdb lists only in-frame clones, some missing. The sample holds 80,000 to 100,000 clones, over 75% seen once. The V gene lost 5 bases and the J gene lost 2 bases, with 13 bases spanning the gap. Germline V gene lookup returns CDR1 SEHNR and CDR2 FQNEAQ (reference sequence). The CDR3 sequence is 14 residues long. The TCR comes from a man aged 40-50 years in good health and CMV-seronegative. Material for sequencing was PBMCs. The chain employs TRBV7-9 and TRBJ2-7; D is ambiguous. The CDR3 DNA sequence: TGTGCCAGCAGCGCCTTTAACAGAACCTACGAGCAGTACTTC. Translating it yields CASSAFNRTYEQYF.